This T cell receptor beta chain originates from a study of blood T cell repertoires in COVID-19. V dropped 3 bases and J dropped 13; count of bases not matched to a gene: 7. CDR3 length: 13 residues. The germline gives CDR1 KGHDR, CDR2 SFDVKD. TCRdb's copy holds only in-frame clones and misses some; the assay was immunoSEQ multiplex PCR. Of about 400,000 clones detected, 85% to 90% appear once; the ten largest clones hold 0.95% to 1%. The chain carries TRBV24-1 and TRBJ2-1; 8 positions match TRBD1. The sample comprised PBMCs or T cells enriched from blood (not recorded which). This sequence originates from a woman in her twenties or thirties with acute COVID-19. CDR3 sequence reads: CATSDARTGYQFF. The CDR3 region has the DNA TGTGCCACCAGTGATGCTCGGACAGGGTATCAGTTCTTC.